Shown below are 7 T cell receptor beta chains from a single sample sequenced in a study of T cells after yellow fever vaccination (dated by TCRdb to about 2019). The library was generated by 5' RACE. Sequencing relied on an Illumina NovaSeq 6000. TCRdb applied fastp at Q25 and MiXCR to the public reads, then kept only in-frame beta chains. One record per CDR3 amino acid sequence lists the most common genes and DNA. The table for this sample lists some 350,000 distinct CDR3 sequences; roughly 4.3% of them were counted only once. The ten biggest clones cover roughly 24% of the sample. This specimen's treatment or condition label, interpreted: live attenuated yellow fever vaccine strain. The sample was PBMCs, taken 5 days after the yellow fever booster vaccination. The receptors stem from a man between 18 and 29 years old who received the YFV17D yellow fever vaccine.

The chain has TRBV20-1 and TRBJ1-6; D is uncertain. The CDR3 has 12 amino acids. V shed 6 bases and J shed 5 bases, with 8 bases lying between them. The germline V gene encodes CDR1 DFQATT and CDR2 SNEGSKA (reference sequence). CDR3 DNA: TGCAGTGCACCCCAGAATAATTCACCCCTCCACTTT. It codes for CSAPQNNSPLHF.

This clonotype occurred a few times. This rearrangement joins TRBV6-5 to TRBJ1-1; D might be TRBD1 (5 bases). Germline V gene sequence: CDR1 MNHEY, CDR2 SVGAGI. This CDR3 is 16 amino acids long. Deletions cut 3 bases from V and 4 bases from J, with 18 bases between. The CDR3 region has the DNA TGTGCCAGCAGTTATAGGAGGGGCCCGGGGGGCACTGAAGCTTTCTTT. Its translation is CASSYRRGPGGTEAFF.

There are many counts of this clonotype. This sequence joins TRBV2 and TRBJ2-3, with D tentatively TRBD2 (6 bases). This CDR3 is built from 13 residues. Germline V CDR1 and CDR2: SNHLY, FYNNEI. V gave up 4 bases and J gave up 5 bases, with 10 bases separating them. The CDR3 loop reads CASSVWRGDTQYF. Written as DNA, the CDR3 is TGTGCCAGCAGTGTTTGGAGGGGAGATACGCAGTATTTT.

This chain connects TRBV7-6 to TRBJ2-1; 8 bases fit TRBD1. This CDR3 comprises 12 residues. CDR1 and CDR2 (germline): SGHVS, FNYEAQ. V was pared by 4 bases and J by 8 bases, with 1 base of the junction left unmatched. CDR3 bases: TGTGCCAGCAGCTCCAGGGGGCATGAGCAGTTCTTC. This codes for CASSSRGHEQFF. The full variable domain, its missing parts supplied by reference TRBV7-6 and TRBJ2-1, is GAGVSQSPRYKVTKRGQDVALRCDPISGHVSLYWYRQALGQGPEFLTYFNYEAQQDKSGLPNDRFSAERPEGSISTLTIQRTEQRDSAMYRCASSSRGHEQFFGPGTRLTVL.

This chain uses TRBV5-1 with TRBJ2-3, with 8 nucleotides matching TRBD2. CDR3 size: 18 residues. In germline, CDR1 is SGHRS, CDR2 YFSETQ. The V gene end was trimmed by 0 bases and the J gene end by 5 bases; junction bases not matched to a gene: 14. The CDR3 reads CASSLAGIAGGHGDTQYF. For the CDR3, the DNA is TGCGCCAGCAGCTTGGCCGGGATTGCGGGGGGTCACGGAGATACGCAGTATTTT.

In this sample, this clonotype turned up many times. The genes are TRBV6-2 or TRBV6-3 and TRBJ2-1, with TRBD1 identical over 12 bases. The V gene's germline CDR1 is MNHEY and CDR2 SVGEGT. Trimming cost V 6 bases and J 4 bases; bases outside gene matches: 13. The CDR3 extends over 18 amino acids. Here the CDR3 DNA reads TGTGCCAGCAGATTTCTTCCGGGACAGGGGGCTCATTACAATGAGCAGTTCTTC. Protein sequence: CASRFLPGQGAHYNEQFF.

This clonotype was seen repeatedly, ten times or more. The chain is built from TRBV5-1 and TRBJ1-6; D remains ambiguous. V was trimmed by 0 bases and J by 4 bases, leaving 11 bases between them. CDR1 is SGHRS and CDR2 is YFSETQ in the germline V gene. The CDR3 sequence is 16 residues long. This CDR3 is CASSLGSLVYNSPLHF. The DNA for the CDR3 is TGCGCCAGCAGCTTGGGGAGCCTGGTTTATAATTCACCCCTCCACTTT.